The 20 T cell receptor beta chains below all came from one sample that was sequenced in a study of tumor-infiltrating lymphocytes in localized non-small cell lung cancer. TCRdb's table, derived via immunoSEQ multiplex PCR, lists solely in-frame clones and lacks some. In the table there are about 6,400 clones, around 70% of which are singletons. The sample taken for sequencing was uninvolved lung tissue not adjacent to the tumor. The source is a human donor with non-small cell lung cancer.

The chain employs TRBV2 and TRBJ1-5, with D possibly matching TRBD1 (5 bases). Germline CDR1 and CDR2: SNHLY and FYNNEI. Trimming took off 3 bases at V and 5 bases at J, with 11 bases between the two ends. The CDR3 contains 14 residues. As DNA, the CDR3 is TGTGCCAGCAGTGAGGGGCAGGGTTATCAGCCCCAGCATTTT. This gives the protein CASSEGQGYQPQHF.

V usage is TRBV29-1 and J usage is TRBJ2-3, with D perhaps given as TRBD1 or TRBD2 (5 bases each). V lost 2 bases, J lost 1 base, and 10 bases lay in between. Germline V gene sequence: CDR1 SQVTM, CDR2 ANQGSEA. This CDR3 comprises 14 residues. The CDR3 loop reads CSVEPQGGTDTQYF. DNA of the CDR3: TGCAGCGTTGAACCGCAGGGAGGCACAGATACGCAGTATTTT.

The J gene is TRBJ2-1, the V gene TRBV10-1, with 9 bases fitting TRBD1. The V gene end was trimmed by 5 bases and the J gene end by 5 bases; junction bases not matched to a gene: 1. The length of the CDR3 is 13 residues. The germline CDR1 and CDR2 sequences are WNHNN and SYGVQD (reference sequence). The CDR3 bases are TGCGCCAGCAGTAGGGACAGGGACAATGAGCAGTTCTTC. As protein: CASSRDRDNEQFF.

The chain combines TRBV10-2 with TRBJ2-5; 7 bases match TRBD1. CDR3 size: 15 residues. J lost 3 bases, V lost 6 bases, and 10 bases had no gene match. The V gene's germline CDR1 is WSHSY and CDR2 SAAADI. CDR3 bases: TGCGCCAGCAGGGATCGGACAGGAAAGGAAGAGACCCAGTACTTC. It is translated as CASRDRTGKEETQYF.

The chain combines TRBV7-2 with TRBJ2-1; 11 bases fit TRBD1. Germline V lookup: CDR1 SGHTA, CDR2 FQGNSA. The trim removed 5 bases at V and 4 bases at J, leaving 10 bases unmatched. The CDR3 has 17 amino acids. The CDR3 coding sequence is TGTGCCAGCAGCGTGAATTCCGGGACAGGGGGGTACAATGAGCAGTTCTTC. Translating gives CASSVNSGTGGYNEQFF.

This chain joins TRBV6-5 and TRBJ1-4; D perhaps matches TRBD1 (5 bases). CDR1 is MNHEY, CDR2 SVGAGI, per germline. The CDR3 is 12 amino acids. V gave up 6 bases and J gave up 3 bases, with 5 bases separating them. CDR3 amino acids: CASRTANEKLFF. DNA of the CDR3: TGTGCCAGCAGGACAGCTAATGAAAAACTGTTTTTT.

This clone has just a few counts. This chain connects TRBV19 to TRBJ2-7, with TRBD1 as a possible D gene (6 bases). The ends were cut back, 3 bases at V and 4 bases at J, with 13 bases in the middle. Germline CDR1 and CDR2: LNHDA and SQIVND (reference sequence). The CDR3 loop spans 14 amino acids. CDR3 DNA sequence: TGTGCCAGTAGTATCGCGGCAGGGGTATACGAGCAGTACTTC. Protein product: CASSIAAGVYEQYF.

This clone was seen more than once but under ten times. The V and J genes are TRBV7-8 and TRBJ2-1; D may be TRBD1 (6 bases). V gave up 5 bases and J gave up 8 bases, with 13 bases separating them. Germline V gene lookup returns CDR1 SGHVS and CDR2 FQNEAQ. There are 13 residues in the CDR3. CDR3 in amino acids: CASSRTQGDEQFF. CDR3 DNA sequence: TGTGCCAGCAGCCGTACACAGGGAGATGAGCAGTTCTTC.

This clone is labeled as medium-sized (0.01 to 0.1%). J is TRBJ2-7 and V is TRBV6-5, with 10 nucleotides matching TRBD1. Germline CDR1 and CDR2: MNHEY and SVGAGI. The CDR3 runs to 15 residues. Losses at the gene ends were 1 base for V and 7 bases for J; bases not matched to a gene: 7. The CDR3 sequence: CASSYLRQGAYEQYF. The DNA of the CDR3 is TGTGCCAGCAGTTACTTGAGACAGGGGGCTTATGAGCAGTACTTC.

There are a few counts of this clone. This chain uses TRBV27 with TRBJ1-5; 9 nucleotides match TRBD1. The CDR3 length is 17 residues. Germline-derived CDR1 and CDR2 are MNHEY and SMNVEV (reference sequence). J was trimmed by 0 bases and V by 4 bases; bases with no gene match: 7. This chain's CDR3 is CASSSPGQGGSNQPQHF. CDR3 in DNA: TGTGCCAGCAGTTCCCCGGGACAGGGCGGTAGCAATCAGCCCCAGCATTTT.

This rearrangement joins TRBV28 to TRBJ2-1; 11 bases are shared with TRBD2. This CDR3 is built from 16 residues. The V gene end was trimmed by 0 bases and the J gene end by 5 bases; junction bases not matched to a gene: 3. CDR1 and CDR2 (germline): MDHEN, SYDVKM. The CDR3 loop reads CASSLWVAGGHNEQFF. The CDR3, as DNA: TGTGCCAGCAGTTTATGGGTAGCGGGGGGGCACAATGAGCAGTTCTTC.

This clone was seen a single time. V and J are TRBV5-1 and TRBJ2-7, with D perhaps TRBD1 or TRBD2 (6 bases each). There are 16 residues in the CDR3. The V end lost 0 bases, the J end lost 7 bases, and 20 bases lay between the germline ends. Germline CDR1 and CDR2: SGHRS and YFSETQ. The CDR3 spells CASSLVGGHGQREQYF. The CDR3 nucleotides are TGCGCCAGCAGCTTGGTGGGGGGACATGGCCAACGGGAGCAGTACTTC.

V gene TRBV19 combines with J gene TRBJ1-1, with D hard to call. This CDR3 spans 13 amino acids. The germline V gene encodes CDR1 LNHDA and CDR2 SQIVND (reference sequence). V was shortened by 3 bases and J by 3 bases, with 8 bases between the two germline ends. Here the CDR3 reads CASSMGGYTEAFF. CDR3 DNA: TGTGCCAGTAGTATGGGAGGGTACACTGAAGCTTTCTTT.

This clone appeared a few times. The genes are TRBV29-1 and TRBJ2-5; D is possibly TRBD2 (7 bases). The V gene lost 7 bases and the J gene lost 2 bases, with 20 bases spanning the gap. This CDR3 spans 15 amino acids. Germline CDR1 and CDR2: SQVTM and ANQGSEA. CDR3 DNA: TGCAGCGCGACGGAGTTAAGCGGGACACAAGAGACCCAGTACTTC. Translated, it gives CSATELSGTQETQYF. Full variable domain (remainder filled in from reference TRBV29-1 and TRBJ2-5): SAVISQKPSRDICQRGTSLTIQCQVDSQVTMMFWYRQQPGQSLTLIATANQGSEATYESGFVIDKFPISRPNLTFSTLTVSNMSPEDSSIYLCSATELSGTQETQYFGPGTRLLVL.

Note on this clone: Other nucleotide sequences in the sample specify the same CDR3. This CDR3 is CASSLHRGTDTQYF. The CDR3 DNA reads as TGTGCCAGCAGCTTACACAGGGGCACAGATACGCAGTATTTT. The rearrangement joins TRBV11-3 to TRBJ2-3, with TRBD1 as a possible D gene (6 bases). Germline-derived CDR1 and CDR2 are SGHNT and YENEEA. V was trimmed by 2 bases and J by 1 base, leaving 7 bases between them. The CDR3 length is 14 residues.

The gene calls are TRBV28 and TRBJ1-2; 7 bases are shared with TRBD1. Trimming removed 5 bases from V and 0 bases from J; junction bases left unmatched: 6. CDR3 length: 15 residues. CDR1 and CDR2 from the germline V gene are MDHEN and SYDVKM. CDR3 bases: TGTGCCAGCAGTGTACCGGGGACAGCTAACTATGGCTACACCTTC. Protein: CASSVPGTANYGYTF.

The chain carries TRBV28 and TRBJ2-5; 7 bases fit TRBD1. V trimming: 5 bases; J trimming: 1 base; junction bases outside the gene matches: 10. Germline V gene data show CDR1 as MDHEN and CDR2 as SYDVKM. CDR3 length: 16 residues. DNA of the CDR3: TGTGCCAGCAGTACAAGACAGGGACGAGGCCAAGAGACCCAGTACTTC. Translation gives CASSTRQGRGQETQYF.

This clone is judged medium-sized (0.01 to 0.1%). The rearrangement uses TRBV28 and TRBJ1-1; D may be TRBD1 (6 bases). This CDR3 is 14 amino acids long. Trimming left V 1 base short and J 5 bases short, with 11 bases between. Germline loops: CDR1 MDHEN, CDR2 SYDVKM. The CDR3 sequence is CASSLYRVGTEAFF. CDR3 DNA sequence: TGTGCCAGCAGTTTATACAGGGTGGGGACTGAAGCTTTCTTT.

The chain recombines TRBV7-3 with TRBJ2-1; 11 bases are shared with TRBD1. V shed 1 base and J 1 base; nucleotides not matched to a gene: 0. Germline-derived CDR1 and CDR2 are SGHTA and FQGTGA. CDR3 length: 16 residues. The DNA for the CDR3 is TGTGCCAGCAGCTTAAGGGACAGGGGGTCCTACAATGAGCAGTTCTTC. It is translated as CASSLRDRGSYNEQFF.

This sequence joins TRBV25-1 and TRBJ2-7, with 8 bases matching TRBD1. Germline V gene sequence: CDR1 MGHDK, CDR2 SYGVNS. This CDR3 region has 12 residues. The trim removed 7 bases at V and 7 bases at J, leaving 6 bases unmatched. CDR3 loop: CASTDRAGEQYF. CDR3 nucleotide sequence: TGTGCCAGCACGGACAGGGCGGGGGAGCAGTACTTC.